The subject of this entry is one T cell receptor (beta chain). The antigen it recognizes is unknown. It has no much larger one-base neighbor in the sample; base qualities were not kept. The CDR1 and CDR2 encoded by the germline V gene are SGHRS and YFSETQ. The CDR3 covers 15 residues, taking in both the cysteine and the phenylalanine. The retained sequence is limited to the CDR3, 45 bases, with the frame set at the first base. V loses 3 bases, J loses 3 bases, and the germline ends lie 16 bases apart. The data were obtained in a study of blood T cell repertoires in COVID-19 (dated by TCRdb to 2020 to 2022). For the study in its entirety: Collaborator samples came from the United States, Italy and Spain and covered acute and convalescent phases of COVID-19. The material from the prospective study consisted of cDNA or gDNA derived from T cells, B-cell-depleted T cells, or PBMCs. Subjects who had been exposed to COVID-19, were actively infected with it, or had recovered from it provided the deeply sampled blood TCRbeta repertoires that made up the dataset. The repertoires were made available in a free public database intended to serve as a resource for research on the immune response to SARS-CoV-2. Samples came from the ongoing ImmuneRACE study (first 160 participants) plus 1,254 subjects from 6 global collaborators. The sample metadata nearly always contained a de-identified subject ID, COVID-19 status, age in years and sex. Where available, HLA class I and class II types were taken from metadata supplied by the sample provider and were not determined by assay-based typing.

The immunoSEQ Assay, a bias-controlled multiplex PCR, was used to amplify TCRbeta CDR3 regions from genomic DNA. The authors' pipeline ran thus. The number of nucleated cells in each sample was estimated from the amplification of reference gene primers within the assay. Sequence reads were collapsed and filtered to measure the absolute abundance of every unique TCRbeta CDR3 rearrangement. For each sample, productive Simpson clonality was calculated as the square root of Simpson's diversity index across productive rearrangements. Entries here come from immuneACCESS through TCRdb and include only in-frame sequences with V and J called. Some clones fail to appear in such tables; in the studies checked, an unresolved V gene covers under half of the shortfall, and the cause of the remainder is unknown. V, J and clone size are those of that table, while D and trimming were read from the DNA. In all, the sample holds fewer than 250,000 clones, and under 90% of those were seen once. The biggest ten clones account for roughly 1.8% of the sample.

Enrolling through a virtual design, the prospective study's participants ranged in age from roughly 18 to 89 years and lived across around 25 United States geographic areas. To assign participants to cohorts, the prospective study relied on clinical history that participants themselves reported in a screening survey and a study questionnaire. For ImmuneRACE Cohort 3, a participant was defined as recovered based on two consecutive negative NP/OP PCR tests, clearance by a healthcare professional, or resolution of symptoms. In the prospective study, mobile phlebotomists collected whole blood, serum and a nasopharyngeal or oropharyngeal swab from each participant. Participants in the prospective study had the option to provide additional blood draws and questionnaires over a roughly two-month period. Before DNA extraction, blood samples from the prospective study were shipped at room temperature or frozen.

Study-level results and caveats: How much clinical and demographic metadata was included differed by source and by participant, and the metadata was provided uncurated.

The clonotype was recovered from a man aged 55 to 69 who had recovered from COVID-19. This chain joins TRBV5-1 to TRBJ2-7; a tentative D match to TRBD2 spans 5 bases. Specimen: PBMCs or T cells enriched from blood (not recorded which). The CDR3 protein sequence reads: CASSWGSGSVYEQYF. The DNA sequence is given as TGCGCCAGCAGCTGGGGATCGGGATCGGTCTACGAGCAGTACTTC.